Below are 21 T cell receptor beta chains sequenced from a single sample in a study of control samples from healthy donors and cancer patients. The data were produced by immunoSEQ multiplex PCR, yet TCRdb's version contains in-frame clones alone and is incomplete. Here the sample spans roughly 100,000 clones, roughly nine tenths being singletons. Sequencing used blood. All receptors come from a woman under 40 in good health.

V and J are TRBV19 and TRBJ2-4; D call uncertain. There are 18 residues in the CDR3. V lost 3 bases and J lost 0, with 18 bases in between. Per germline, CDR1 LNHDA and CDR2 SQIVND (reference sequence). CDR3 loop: CASSIDPYSPIAKNIQYF. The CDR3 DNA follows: TGTGCCAGTAGTATCGATCCCTACAGTCCTATAGCCAAAAACATTCAGTACTTC. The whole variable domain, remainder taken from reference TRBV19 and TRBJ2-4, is DGGITQSPKYLFRKEGQNVTLSCEQNLNHDAMYWYRQDPGQGLRLIYYSQIVNDFQKGDIAEGYSVSREKKESFPLTVTSAQKNPTAFYLCASSIDPYSPIAKNIQYFGAGTRLSVL.

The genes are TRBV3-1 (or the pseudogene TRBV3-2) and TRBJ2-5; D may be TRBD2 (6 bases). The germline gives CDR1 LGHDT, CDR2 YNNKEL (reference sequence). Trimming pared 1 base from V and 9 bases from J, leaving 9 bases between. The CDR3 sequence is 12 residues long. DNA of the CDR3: TGTGCCAGCAGCCAAGCCCCGGGGGCCCAGTACTTC. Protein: CASSQAPGAQYF.

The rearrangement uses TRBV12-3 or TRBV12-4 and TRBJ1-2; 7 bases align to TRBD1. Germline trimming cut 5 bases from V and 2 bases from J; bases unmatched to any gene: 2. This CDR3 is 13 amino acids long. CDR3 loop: CASSLQGNYGYTF. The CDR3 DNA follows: TGTGCCAGCAGTCTACAGGGGAACTATGGCTACACCTTC.

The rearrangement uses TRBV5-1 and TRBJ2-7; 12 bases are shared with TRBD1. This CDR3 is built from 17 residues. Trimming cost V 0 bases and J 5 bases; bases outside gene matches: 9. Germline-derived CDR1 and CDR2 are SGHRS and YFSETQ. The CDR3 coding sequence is TGCGCCAGCAGCTTGGGTGGGACAGGGGGCATCTGGGACGAGCAGTACTTC. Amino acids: CASSLGGTGGIWDEQYF.

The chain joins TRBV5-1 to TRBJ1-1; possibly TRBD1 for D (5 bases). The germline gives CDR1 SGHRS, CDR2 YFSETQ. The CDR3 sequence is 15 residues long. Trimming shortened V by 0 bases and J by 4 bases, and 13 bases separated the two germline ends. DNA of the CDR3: TGCGCCAGCAGCTTGGGCCAGGGCGGAAGCACTGAAGCTTTCTTT. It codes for CASSLGQGGSTEAFF. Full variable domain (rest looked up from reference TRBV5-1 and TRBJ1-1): KAGVTQTPRYLIKTRGQQVTLSCSPISGHRSVSWYQQTPGQGLQFLFEYFSETQRNKGNFPGRFSGRQFSNSRSEMNVSTLELGDSALYLCASSLGQGGSTEAFFGQGTRLTVV.

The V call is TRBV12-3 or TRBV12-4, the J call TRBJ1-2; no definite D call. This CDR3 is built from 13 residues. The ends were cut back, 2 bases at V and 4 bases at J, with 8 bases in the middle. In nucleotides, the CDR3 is TGTGCCAGCAGTTTACGAGGTGGCTATGGCTACACCTTC. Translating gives CASSLRGGYGYTF.

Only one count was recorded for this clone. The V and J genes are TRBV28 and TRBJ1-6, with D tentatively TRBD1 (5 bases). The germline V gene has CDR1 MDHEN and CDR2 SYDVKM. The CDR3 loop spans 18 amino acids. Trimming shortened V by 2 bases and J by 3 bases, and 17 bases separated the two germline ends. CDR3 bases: TGTGCCAGCAGTTTAGTACGGGGGATTGGGGGCTATAATTCACCCCTCCACTTT. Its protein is CASSLVRGIGGYNSPLHF.

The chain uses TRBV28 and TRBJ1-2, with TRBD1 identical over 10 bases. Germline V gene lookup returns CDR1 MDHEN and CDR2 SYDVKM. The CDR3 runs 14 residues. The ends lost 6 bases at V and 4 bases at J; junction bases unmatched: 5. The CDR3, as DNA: TGTGCCAGCAGGGAGACAGGGGGCGGCTATGGCTACACCTTC. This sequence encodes CASRETGGGYGYTF.

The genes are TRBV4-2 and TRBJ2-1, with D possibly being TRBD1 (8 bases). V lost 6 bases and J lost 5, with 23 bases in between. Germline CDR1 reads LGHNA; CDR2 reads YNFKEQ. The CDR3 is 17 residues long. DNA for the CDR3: TGTGCCAGCAGGGGGGGGCCCGGGACAGGCTTCAACAATGAGCAGTTCTTC. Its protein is CASRGGPGTGFNNEQFF.

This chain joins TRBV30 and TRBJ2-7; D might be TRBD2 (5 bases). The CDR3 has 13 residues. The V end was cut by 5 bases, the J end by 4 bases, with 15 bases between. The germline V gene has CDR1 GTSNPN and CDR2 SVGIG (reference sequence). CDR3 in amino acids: CAWGWASRYEQYF. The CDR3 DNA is TGTGCCTGGGGGTGGGCTAGCAGGTACGAGCAGTACTTC.

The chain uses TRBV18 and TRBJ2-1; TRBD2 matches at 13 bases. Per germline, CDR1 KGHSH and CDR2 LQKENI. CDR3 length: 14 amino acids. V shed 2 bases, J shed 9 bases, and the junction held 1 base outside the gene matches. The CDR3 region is CASSPTSGRAEQFF. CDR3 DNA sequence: TGTGCCAGCTCACCAACTAGCGGGAGGGCTGAGCAGTTCTTC.

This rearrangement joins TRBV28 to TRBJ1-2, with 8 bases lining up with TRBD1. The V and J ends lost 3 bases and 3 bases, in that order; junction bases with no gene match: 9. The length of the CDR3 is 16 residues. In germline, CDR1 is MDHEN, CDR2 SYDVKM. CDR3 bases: TGTGCCAGCAGTTTCTACCCTTCGGGACAGGACTATGGCTACACCTTC. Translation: CASSFYPSGQDYGYTF.

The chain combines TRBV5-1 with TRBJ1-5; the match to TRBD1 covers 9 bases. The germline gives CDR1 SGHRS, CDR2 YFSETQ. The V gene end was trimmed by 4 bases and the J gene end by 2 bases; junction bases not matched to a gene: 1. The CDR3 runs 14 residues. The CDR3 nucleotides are TGCGCCAGCAGCCGGACAGGGGGCAATCAGCCCCAGCATTTT. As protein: CASSRTGGNQPQHF.

CDR3 coding DNA: TGTGCCAGCAACCGGGACAGCACAGATACGCAGTATTTT. Protein sequence: CASNRDSTDTQYF. This rearrangement joins TRBV7-2 to TRBJ2-3; D is tentatively TRBD1 or TRBD2 (5 bases each). From germline, CDR1 is SGHTA and CDR2 FQGNSA. This CDR3 comprises 13 residues. V was cut by 7 bases and J by 0 bases, with 8 bases left in between.

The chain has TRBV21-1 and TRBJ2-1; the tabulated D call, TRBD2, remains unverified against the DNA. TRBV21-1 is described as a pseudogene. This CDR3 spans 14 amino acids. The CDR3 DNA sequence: TGTGCCAGCAGCAGGGGACTAAAAAACAATGAGCAGTTCTTC. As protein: CASSRGLKNNEQFF.

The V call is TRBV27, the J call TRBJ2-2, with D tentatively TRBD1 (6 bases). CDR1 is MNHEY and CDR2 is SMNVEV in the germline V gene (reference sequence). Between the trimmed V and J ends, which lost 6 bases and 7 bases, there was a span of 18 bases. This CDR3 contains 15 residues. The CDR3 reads CASRPTPTGIGELFF. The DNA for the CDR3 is TGTGCCAGCAGGCCCACCCCTACAGGGATCGGGGAGCTGTTTTTT.

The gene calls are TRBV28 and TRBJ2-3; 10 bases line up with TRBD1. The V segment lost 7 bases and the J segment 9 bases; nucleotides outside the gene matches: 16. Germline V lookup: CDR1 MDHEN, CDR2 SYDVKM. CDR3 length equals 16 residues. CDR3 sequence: CASTSLRDRGAGTQYF. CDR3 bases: TGTGCCAGCACCTCTCTCCGGGACAGGGGAGCTGGGACGCAGTATTTT. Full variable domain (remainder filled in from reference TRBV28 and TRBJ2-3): DVKVTQSSRYLVKRTGEKVFLECVQDMDHENMFWYRQDPGLGLRLIYFSYDVKMKEKGDIPEGYSVSREKKERFSLILESASTNQTSMYLCASTSLRDRGAGTQYFGPGTRLTVL.

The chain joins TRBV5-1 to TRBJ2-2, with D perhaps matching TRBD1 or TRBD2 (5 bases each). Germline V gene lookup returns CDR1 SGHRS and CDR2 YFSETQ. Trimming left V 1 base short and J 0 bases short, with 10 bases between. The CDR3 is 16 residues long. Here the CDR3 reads CASSLSQGANTGELFF. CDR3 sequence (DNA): TGCGCCAGCAGCTTGTCTCAGGGAGCGAACACCGGGGAGCTGTTTTTT.

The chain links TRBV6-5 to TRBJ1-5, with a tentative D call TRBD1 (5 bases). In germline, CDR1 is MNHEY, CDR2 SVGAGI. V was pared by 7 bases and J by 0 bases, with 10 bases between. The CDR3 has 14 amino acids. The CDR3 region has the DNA TGTGCCAGCAACCAGGGTAATAGCAATCAGCCCCAGCATTTT. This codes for CASNQGNSNQPQHF.

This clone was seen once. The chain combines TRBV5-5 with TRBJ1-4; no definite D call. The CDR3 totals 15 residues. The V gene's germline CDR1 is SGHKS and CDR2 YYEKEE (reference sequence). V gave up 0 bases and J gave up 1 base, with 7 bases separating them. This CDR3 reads CASSLGGRTNEKLFF. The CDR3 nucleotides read TGTGCCAGCAGCTTGGGGGGTAGAACTAATGAAAAACTGTTTTTT.

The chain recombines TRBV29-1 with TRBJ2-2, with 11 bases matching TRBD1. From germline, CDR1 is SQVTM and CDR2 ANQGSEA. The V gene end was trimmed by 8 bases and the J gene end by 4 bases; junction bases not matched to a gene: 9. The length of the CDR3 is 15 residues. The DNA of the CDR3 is TGCAGCACCCTGGGGACAGGGGGTATCACCGGGGAGCTGTTTTTT. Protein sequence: CSTLGTGGITGELFF.